Each of the 31 T cell receptor beta chains below was sequenced from the same sample in a study of blood T cell repertoires in COVID-19 (dated by TCRdb to about 2020). Library creation used the immunoSEQ multiplex PCR assay. The table comes from immuneACCESS by way of TCRdb, which keeps in-frame sequences with V and J called. Part of the clones is missing from these tables; in studies checked, under half for an unresolved V gene and the rest for unknown reasons. Counted in this sample were some 180,000 clones; about 75% of them appeared once. The ten most abundant clones make up roughly 7.8% of the sample. Sequencing was carried out using peripheral blood. The receptors originated from a woman aged 50 to 60 with active or convalescent COVID-19.

This chain joins TRBV5-8 and TRBJ2-7, with 8 bases lining up with TRBD1. This CDR3 has 14 amino acids. Germline assignment: CDR1 SGHTS and CDR2 YDEGEE. With V trimmed by 0 bases and J by 9 bases, 8 bases remained unmatched. CDR3 nucleotides: TGTGCCAGCAGCTTGGGACAGGGGTGGATGGGGCAGTACTTC. Amino acids: CASSLGQGWMGQYF.

The chain carries TRBV27 and TRBJ2-2; tentatively, D is TRBD2 (5 bases). V was cut by 10 bases and J by 3 bases, with 9 bases left in between. The germline V gene has CDR1 MNHEY and CDR2 SMNVEV (reference sequence). The CDR3 loop spans 12 amino acids. The CDR3 here is CATLGDTGELFF. CDR3 DNA sequence: TGTGCCACACTCGGGGACACCGGGGAGCTGTTTTTT.

The chain joins TRBV25-1 to TRBJ2-7; 10 nucleotides line up with TRBD1. CDR1 and CDR2 from the germline V gene are MGHDK and SYGVNS. The CDR3 has 14 amino acids. The V gene end was trimmed by 6 bases and the J gene end by 3 bases; junction bases not matched to a gene: 5. The CDR3 sequence: CASSQTGGYYEQYF. CDR3 nucleotides: TGTGCCAGCAGCCAGACAGGGGGCTACTACGAGCAGTACTTC.

The J gene is TRBJ2-1, the V gene TRBV4-3; unclear D gene. Between the trimmed V and J ends, which lost 0 bases and 5 bases, there was a span of 14 bases. Germline V CDR1 and CDR2: LGHNA, YSLEER. This CDR3 is built from 16 residues. The CDR3: CASSQDYGQFDNEQFF. The CDR3 DNA sequence: TGCGCCAGCAGCCAAGATTATGGCCAGTTCGACAATGAGCAGTTCTTC.

This rearrangement joins TRBV7-3 to TRBJ1-2; D remains unclear. V gave up 5 bases and J gave up 4 bases, with 17 bases separating them. Germline values: CDR1 SGHTA, CDR2 FQGTGA. This CDR3 region has 15 residues. The CDR3 coding sequence is TGTGCCAGCAGCCCCAGTGCGGACTACTTCTATGGCTACACCTTC. Translating gives CASSPSADYFYGYTF.

This rearrangement joins TRBV29-1 to TRBJ1-2; possibly TRBD1 for D (6 bases). Germline V gives CDR1 SQVTM, CDR2 ANQGSEA. The CDR3 extends over 12 amino acids. Trimming removed 5 bases from V and 7 bases from J, with 14 bases in between. The CDR3, as DNA: TGCAGCGTTTCGGACAGCAAGTCTGGCTACACCTTC. Translated: CSVSDSKSGYTF. Full variable domain (rest looked up from reference TRBV29-1 and TRBJ1-2): SAVISQKPSRDICQRGTSLTIQCQVDSQVTMMFWYRQQPGQSLTLIATANQGSEATYESGFVIDKFPISRPNLTFSTLTVSNMSPEDSSIYLCSVSDSKSGYTFGSGTRLTVV.

The V and J genes are TRBV6-6 and TRBJ1-5; 9 nucleotides line up with TRBD1. V trimming: 7 bases; J trimming: 4 bases; junction bases outside the gene matches: 2. Germline V gene data show CDR1 as MNHNY and CDR2 as SVGAGI (reference sequence). The CDR3 covers 13 residues. The CDR3 here is CASTGQGNQPQHF. CDR3 bases: TGTGCCAGCACCGGACAGGGGAATCAGCCCCAGCATTTT.

The chain joins TRBV11-3 to TRBJ1-1; tentatively, D is TRBD1 (5 bases). V gave up 4 bases and J gave up 1 base, with 16 bases separating them. Germline CDR1 SGHNT, CDR2 YENEEA. The CDR3 covers 16 residues. CDR3 in DNA: TGTGCCAGCAGCTCCTCGACAGCGAAGGGGAACACTGAAGCTTTCTTT. This sequence encodes CASSSSTAKGNTEAFF.

This clone was picked up one time. The genes are TRBV27 and TRBJ1-3; D uncertain. Germline CDR1 reads MNHEY; CDR2 reads SMNVEV (reference sequence). Deletions cut 2 bases from V and 2 bases from J, with 4 bases between. The CDR3 loop spans 13 amino acids. The DNA of the CDR3 is TGTGCCAGCAGTTTACATCCTGGAAACACCATATATTTT. Translating it yields CASSLHPGNTIYF.

The chain is built from TRBV5-8 and TRBJ1-5, with D possibly being TRBD1 (6 bases). Germline V gene data show CDR1 as SGHTS and CDR2 as YDEGEE. V shed 0 bases and J shed 7 bases, with 20 bases lying between them. This CDR3 is built from 17 residues. The CDR3, as DNA: TGTGCCAGCAGCTTGGATGGTGCTCAGGGGCAGCGACAGCCCCAGCATTTT. Translation: CASSLDGAQGQRQPQHF.

This sequence joins TRBV5-6 and TRBJ1-2; 8 nucleotides match TRBD1. With V trimmed by 4 bases and J by 8 bases, 7 bases remained unmatched. Germline V CDR1 and CDR2: SGHDT, YYEEEE. This CDR3 comprises 13 residues. This CDR3 reads CASSPGQGQGYTF. The CDR3 DNA follows: TGTGCCAGCAGCCCCGGACAGGGCCAAGGCTACACCTTC.

The CDR3 is CASSQGVTGELFF. For the CDR3, the DNA is TGTGCCAGCAGTCAAGGAGTCACCGGGGAGCTGTTTTTT. The genes are TRBV9 and TRBJ2-2; no clear D gene. Trimming removed 5 bases from V and 4 bases from J, with 9 bases in between. CDR3 length: 13 residues. Germline V CDR1 and CDR2: SGDLS, YYNGEE. The full variable domain, completed using reference TRBV9 and TRBJ2-2, is DSGVTQTPKHLITATGQRVTLRCSPRSGDLSVYWYQQSLDQGLQFLIQYYNGEERAKGNILERFSAQQFPDLHSELNLSSLELGDSALYFCASSQGVTGELFFGEGSRLTVL.

Comments on this clone: Other DNA sequences in this sample translate to the same CDR3. V is TRBV28 and J is TRBJ1-5; the match to TRBD1 covers 7 bases. Germline V gives CDR1 MDHEN, CDR2 SYDVKM. The CDR3 runs to 15 residues. Losses at the gene ends were 6 bases for V and 1 base for J; bases not matched to a gene: 6. The CDR3 coding sequence is TGTGCCAGCAGACCCACAGGGGTGAGCAATCAGCCCCAGCATTTT. Translating gives CASRPTGVSNQPQHF. The full variable domain, in which reference TRBV28 and TRBJ1-5 provide the parts outside the CDR3, is DVKVTQSSRYLVKRTGEKVFLECVQDMDHENMFWYRQDPGLGLRLIYFSYDVKMKEKGDIPEGYSVSREKKERFSLILESASTNQTSMYLCASRPTGVSNQPQHFGDGTRLSIL.

V and J are TRBV28 and TRBJ1-2; the D is unclear. There are 16 residues in the CDR3. Germline CDR1 and CDR2: MDHEN and SYDVKM. The V end was cut by 0 bases, the J end by 2 bases, with 13 bases between. CDR3 DNA sequence: TGTGCCAGCAGTTTATGGGGCCTGCAGGCCAACTATGGCTACACCTTC. It specifies CASSLWGLQANYGYTF.

This clone was counted a single time. The J gene is TRBJ2-6, the V gene TRBV30; 9 nucleotides agree with TRBD1. The CDR3 runs to 17 residues. The germline V gene encodes CDR1 GTSNPN and CDR2 SVGIG (reference sequence). Germline trimming cut 1 base from V and 0 bases from J; bases unmatched to any gene: 4. The CDR3 loop reads CAWSDRGLSSGANVLTF. The CDR3 region has the DNA TGTGCCTGGAGTGACAGGGGGCTCAGCTCTGGGGCCAACGTCCTGACTTTC.

The genes are TRBV6-1 and TRBJ1-2; D remains unclear. The germline V and J ends were trimmed by 2 bases and 8 bases, with 12 bases remaining between them. Germline lookup yields CDR1 MNHNS and CDR2 SASEGT. CDR3 size: 13 residues. Here the CDR3 reads CASSEPRGGGYTF. As DNA, the CDR3 is TGTGCCAGCAGTGAACCACGAGGCGGGGGCTACACCTTC.

The chain combines TRBV11-2 with TRBJ1-6; a possible D gene is TRBD1 (6 bases). The CDR3 length is 14 residues. V lost 5 bases, J lost 8 bases, and 13 bases lay in between. The germline V gene encodes CDR1 SGHAT and CDR2 FQNNGV. CDR3 in amino acids: CASSTGQSHSPLHF. DNA for the CDR3: TGTGCCAGCAGCACCGGACAGAGTCATTCACCCCTCCACTTT.

The chain recombines TRBV7-2 with TRBJ1-1; TRBD1 is a possible D gene (6 bases). The ends were cut back, 5 bases at V and 2 bases at J, with 18 bases in the middle. CDR1 SGHTA and CDR2 FQGNSA come from the germline V gene. This CDR3 spans 16 amino acids. CDR3 loop: CASSPDSLWINTEAFF. The CDR3 DNA reads TGTGCCAGCAGCCCGGACAGCCTATGGATTAACACTGAAGCTTTCTTT.

The chain has TRBV7-2 and TRBJ2-7; 13 bases agree with TRBD2. J lost 6 bases, V lost 4 bases, and 6 bases had no gene match. Germline values: CDR1 SGHTA, CDR2 FQGNSA. The CDR3 loop spans 15 amino acids. CDR3 loop: CASSSQLAGGGEQYF. In nucleotides, the CDR3 is TGTGCCAGCAGCTCCCAACTAGCGGGAGGGGGCGAGCAGTACTTC.

The DNA for the CDR3 is TGTGCCAGCAGACCTGGGACAGGGTCTAAAGATACGCAGTATTTT. Its translation is CASRPGTGSKDTQYF. The chain couples TRBV11-2 to TRBJ2-3; TRBD1 matches 9 bases. The trim removed 6 bases at V and 5 bases at J, leaving 9 bases unmatched. CDR3 size: 15 residues. Germline assignment: CDR1 SGHAT and CDR2 FQNNGV.

The chain combines TRBV30 with TRBJ1-1, with D perhaps matching TRBD1 (6 bases). The V gene's germline CDR1 is GTSNPN and CDR2 SVGIG (reference sequence). V was shortened by 2 bases and J by 4 bases, with 14 bases between the two germline ends. The CDR3 is 14 amino acids. In nucleotides, the CDR3 is TGTGCCTGGAGTTTTACAGGGTTGGGCACTGAAGCTTTCTTT. The encoded protein is CAWSFTGLGTEAFF.

The rearrangement joins TRBV11-3 to TRBJ1-1; 7 bases agree with TRBD1. Per the germline V gene, CDR1 is SGHNT and CDR2 is YENEEA. This CDR3 is built from 14 residues. Unmatched junction bases numbered 6, after V lost 4 bases and J lost 4 bases. The CDR3 reads CASSSGTAVTEAFF. The CDR3 DNA reads as TGTGCCAGCAGCTCCGGGACAGCCGTCACTGAAGCTTTCTTT.

The chain uses TRBV11-2 and TRBJ2-7; D perhaps matches TRBD1 (5 bases). In germline, CDR1 is SGHAT, CDR2 FQNNGV. This CDR3 is 14 amino acids long. V was pared by 3 bases and J by 1 base, with 10 bases between. The CDR3 DNA reads as TGTGCCAGCAGCTTTTCCCAGGGATCCTACGAGCAGTACTTC. Protein product: CASSFSQGSYEQYF.

The chain combines TRBV18 with TRBJ2-3, with 7 positions matching TRBD2. The V and J ends lost 6 bases and 8 bases, in that order; junction bases with no gene match: 20. The CDR3 contains 17 residues. The germline V gene has CDR1 KGHSH and CDR2 LQKENI. The DNA for the CDR3 is TGTGCCAGCTCCCCAGGTCCTGGCGGGGGATCCTCTGGTACGCAGTATTTT. It codes for CASSPGPGGGSSGTQYF.

The chain recombines TRBV6-5 with TRBJ1-1, with D hard to call. V lost 3 bases, J lost 4 bases, and 18 bases lay in between. The CDR3 covers 16 residues. Germline CDR1 MNHEY, CDR2 SVGAGI. CDR3 in DNA: TGTGCCAGCAGTTATCTAGGAGGTCTCCTGAGCACTGAAGCTTTCTTT. It encodes CASSYLGGLLSTEAFF.

Comments on this clone: One end of the junction is discordant with germline, which a read error may explain. The chain links TRBV6-1 to TRBJ1-2; TRBD1 matches at 11 bases. Looked up from germline, CDR1 is MNHNS and CDR2 is SASEGT. The CDR3 runs to 13 residues. As DNA, the CDR3 is TGTGCCAGCAGGGAAGGGACAGGGGGAGGCTACACCTTC. Translated, it gives CASREGTGGGYTF.

The chain has TRBV6-5 and TRBJ2-7; no definite D call. Germline values: CDR1 MNHEY, CDR2 SVGAGI. The CDR3 extends over 13 amino acids. V was trimmed by 5 bases and J by 2 bases, leaving 10 bases between them. Written as DNA, the CDR3 is TGTGCCAGCAGTCCAGGTCCCGCCTACGAGCAGTACTTC. Its translation is CASSPGPAYEQYF.

The V gene is TRBV6-6, the J gene TRBJ1-2, with D hard to call. V was pared by 2 bases and J by 3 bases, with 10 bases between. Per germline, CDR1 MNHNY and CDR2 SVGAGI (reference sequence). The CDR3 runs to 14 residues. The DNA for the CDR3 is TGTGCCAGCAGTTACCCAGGATCCCACTATGGCTACACCTTC. This encodes CASSYPGSHYGYTF.

The chain couples TRBV3-1 (or the pseudogene TRBV3-2) to TRBJ2-2; 11 nucleotides align to TRBD2. Trimming removed 4 bases from V and 6 bases from J; junction bases left unmatched: 10. Germline CDR1 LGHDT, CDR2 YNNKEL (reference sequence). The CDR3 has 17 amino acids. The CDR3: CASSRDTSGRRAGELFF. The CDR3, as DNA: TGTGCCAGCAGCCGCGACACTAGCGGGAGAAGAGCCGGGGAGCTGTTTTTT.

The chain has TRBV5-5 and TRBJ1-2, with D uncertain. The CDR3 contains 14 residues. Deletions cut 0 bases from V and 7 bases from J, with 13 bases between. Per the germline V gene, CDR1 is SGHKS and CDR2 is YYEKEE (reference sequence). CDR3 loop: CASSLGGEMGGYTF. The CDR3 nucleotides are TGTGCCAGCAGCTTGGGCGGGGAAATGGGTGGCTACACCTTC.

The CDR3 spells CASSVVEGIDEQFF. In DNA, the CDR3 is TGTGCCAGCAGCGTAGTGGAGGGTATCGATGAGCAGTTCTTC. The chain carries TRBV9 and TRBJ2-1; TRBD2 might be the D (6 bases). CDR3 size: 14 residues. Trimming took off 0 bases at V and 8 bases at J, with 12 bases between the two ends. Germline V gene data show CDR1 as SGDLS and CDR2 as YYNGEE. Filled out from reference TRBV9 and TRBJ2-1, the complete variable domain reads DSGVTQTPKHLITATGQRVTLRCSPRSGDLSVYWYQQSLDQGLQFLIQYYNGEERAKGNILERFSAQQFPDLHSELNLSSLELGDSALYFCASSVVEGIDEQFFGPGTRLTVL.